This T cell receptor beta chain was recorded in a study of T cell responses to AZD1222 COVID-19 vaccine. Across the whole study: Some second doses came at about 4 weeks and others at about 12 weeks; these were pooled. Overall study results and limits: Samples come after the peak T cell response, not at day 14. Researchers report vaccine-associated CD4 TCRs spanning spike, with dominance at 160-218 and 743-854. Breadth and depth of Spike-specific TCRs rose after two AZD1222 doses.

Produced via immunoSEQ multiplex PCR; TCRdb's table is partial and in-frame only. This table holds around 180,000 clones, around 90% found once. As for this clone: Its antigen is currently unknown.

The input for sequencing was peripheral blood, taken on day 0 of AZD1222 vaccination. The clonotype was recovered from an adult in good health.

In DNA form, the CDR3 reads TGCAGCGTTGAGGAGAGGGCATTAGGGATCACTGAAGCTTTCTTT. It translates to CSVEERALGITEAFF. J is TRBJ1-1 and V is TRBV29-1, with D unresolved. Germline assignment: CDR1 SQVTM and CDR2 ANQGSEA. Deletions cut 3 bases from V and 4 bases from J, with 18 bases between. The CDR3 has 15 amino acids.